These 20 T cell receptor beta chains share one sample of origin, sequenced in a study of blood T cell repertoires in COVID-19. The protocol was immunoSEQ multiplex PCR, while the TCRdb copy is restricted to in-frame clones and leaves out a portion. The sample shows 110,000 to 150,000 clones, under 90% of them seen only once. The sequencing input was peripheral blood. These receptors came from a human donor in a cohort sampled during active COVID-19.

The CDR3 nucleotides read TGCAGTGCTAGTCTTTCTCAGGGGGGGAACACCGGGGAGCTGTTTTTT. This translates into CSASLSQGGNTGELFF. J is TRBJ2-2 and V is TRBV20-1; D might be TRBD1 (7 bases). Trimming shortened V by 3 bases and J by 1 base, and 15 bases separated the two germline ends. The CDR3 has 16 residues. Germline V lookup: CDR1 DFQATT, CDR2 SNEGSKA (reference sequence).

The gene calls are TRBV11-2 and TRBJ1-3, with D maybe TRBD1 (5 bases). Looked up from germline, CDR1 is SGHAT and CDR2 is FQNNGV. Trimming left V 5 bases short and J 0 bases short, with 14 bases between. The CDR3 covers 16 residues. CDR3 DNA sequence: TGTGCCAGCAGCCTTCGGGGGGGGGACTCTGGAAACACCATATATTTT. It specifies CASSLRGGDSGNTIYF.

The chain employs TRBV7-9 and TRBJ1-2; D gene unclear. Germline V gene lookup returns CDR1 SEHNR and CDR2 FQNEAQ (reference sequence). Trimming stripped 1 base from V and 7 bases from J, with 7 bases between. The CDR3 length is 12 residues. The CDR3 reads CASSLVGSGYTF. For the CDR3, the DNA is TGTGCCAGCAGCTTAGTCGGGAGTGGCTACACCTTC. The whole variable domain, filled in from reference TRBV7-9 and TRBJ1-2, reads DTGVSQNPRHKITKRGQNVTFRCDPISEHNRLYWYRQTLGQGPEFLTYFQNEAQLEKSRLLSDRFSAERPKGSFSTLEIQRTEQGDSAMYLCASSLVGSGYTFGSGTRLTVV.

The V call is TRBV2, the J call TRBJ2-1, with D unclear. There are 10 residues in the CDR3. CDR1 is SNHLY and CDR2 is FYNNEI in the germline V gene. Trimming took off 7 bases at V and 8 bases at J, with 6 bases between the two ends. CDR3: CASTRDEQFF. CDR3 coding DNA: TGTGCCAGCACACGGGATGAGCAGTTCTTC.

The chain combines TRBV11-2 with TRBJ1-2, with D unresolved. Trimming took 2 bases from V and 5 from J, leaving 12 bases between them. Germline values: CDR1 SGHAT, CDR2 FQNNGV. The length of the CDR3 is 14 residues. As DNA, the CDR3 is TGTGCCAGCAGCTTATGGAGGGAAGGGTATGGCTACACCTTC. It is translated as CASSLWREGYGYTF.

The rearrangement joins TRBV2 to TRBJ1-1, with D unresolved. The CDR3 sequence is 14 residues long. The V and J ends lost 7 bases and 0 bases respectively, with 12 bases between them. In germline, CDR1 is SNHLY, CDR2 FYNNEI. CDR3 in DNA: TGTGCCAGCACTACGGCGGCGGTGAACACTGAAGCTTTCTTT. This codes for CASTTAAVNTEAFF.

This clone is categorized as medium-sized. V and J are TRBV20-1 and TRBJ2-7; 8 bases match TRBD2. The CDR3 has 13 residues. CDR1 DFQATT and CDR2 SNEGSKA come from the germline V gene (reference sequence). The V and J ends lost 3 bases and 6 bases, in that order; junction bases with no gene match: 7. CDR3 loop: CSASAPAGVEQYF. The CDR3, as DNA: TGCAGTGCTAGTGCCCCAGCGGGGGTCGAGCAGTACTTC.

The rearrangement uses TRBV10-3 and TRBJ2-2, with 8 positions matching TRBD2. The V segment lost 6 bases and the J segment 5 bases; nucleotides outside the gene matches: 8. CDR3 length equals 15 residues. Germline CDR1 and CDR2: ENHRY and SYGVKD. The CDR3, as DNA: TGTGCCATCAGCCCGGGACTAGACTCTACCGGGGAGCTGTTTTTT. Its protein product is CAISPGLDSTGELFF.

V usage is TRBV6-6 and J usage is TRBJ1-3; unclear D gene. CDR1 is MNHNY and CDR2 is SVGAGI in the germline V gene (reference sequence). V lost 0 bases and J lost 5, with 8 bases in between. The CDR3 sequence is 14 residues long. The CDR3 sequence: CASSYSQNRNTIYF. In DNA form, the CDR3 reads TGTGCCAGCAGTTACTCCCAGAACCGAAACACCATATATTTT.

J is TRBJ1-1 and V is TRBV3-1 (or the pseudogene TRBV3-2); TRBD1 aligns across 7 bases. The junction had 7 bases not matched to a gene; V was cut back by 4 bases and J by 5 bases. Germline V gene sequence: CDR1 LGHDT, CDR2 YNNKEL (reference sequence). The CDR3 consists of 14 residues. The CDR3 sequence is CASSRIDRETEAFF. The CDR3 DNA follows: TGTGCCAGCAGCCGAATCGACAGGGAAACTGAAGCTTTCTTT.

The CDR3 region has the DNA TGTGCCAGCAGTCATCGACAGGGATTCCCTTCACCCCTCCACTTT. It encodes CASSHRQGFPSPLHF. The chain couples TRBV6-5 to TRBJ1-6; 7 bases match TRBD1. Looked up from germline, CDR1 is MNHEY and CDR2 is SVGAGI. Losses at the gene ends were 5 bases for V and 9 bases for J; bases not matched to a gene: 10. This CDR3 is 15 amino acids long.

The chain links TRBV7-9 to TRBJ1-2, with TRBD1 matching over 7 bases. V lost 5 bases and J lost 7; bases outside the gene matches: 13. Germline V gene lookup returns CDR1 SEHNR and CDR2 FQNEAQ (reference sequence). This CDR3 is 15 amino acids long. The CDR3 DNA sequence: TGTGCCAGCAGCACCACAGGGGAAAGAGGGAGTGGCTACACCTTC. Amino acid sequence: CASSTTGERGSGYTF.

The rearrangement uses TRBV7-9 and TRBJ1-1; D might be TRBD1 (6 bases). Germline-derived CDR1 and CDR2 are SEHNR and FQNEAQ (reference sequence). V was trimmed by 3 bases and J by 8 bases, leaving 13 bases between them. The CDR3 has 13 amino acids. The CDR3 DNA sequence: TGTGCCAGCAGCTTCGCCACAGGGTACGAAGCTTTCTTT. Encoded protein: CASSFATGYEAFF.

The V call is TRBV14, the J call TRBJ1-2; TRBD1 matches at 7 bases. In germline, CDR1 is SGHDN, CDR2 FVKESK. This CDR3 region has 16 residues. Germline trimming cut 3 bases from V and 6 bases from J; bases unmatched to any gene: 13. CDR3 bases: TGTGCCAGCAGCCATCGATTAACAGGGGACGTGGATGGCTACACCTTC. Protein: CASSHRLTGDVDGYTF.

The chain recombines TRBV11-3 with TRBJ2-7, with D perhaps TRBD1 (6 bases). The length of the CDR3 is 15 residues. Trimming shortened V by 5 bases and J by 2 bases, and 16 bases separated the two germline ends. Per the germline V gene, CDR1 is SGHNT and CDR2 is YENEEA. CDR3 residues: CASSPGDGKTYEQYF. CDR3 coding DNA: TGTGCCAGCAGCCCAGGGGACGGGAAAACCTACGAGCAGTACTTC.

The genes are TRBV4-3 and TRBJ2-1; TRBD2 aligns across 11 bases. The junction had 3 bases not matched to a gene; V was cut back by 3 bases and J by 5 bases. The CDR3 is 15 amino acids. Per germline, CDR1 LGHNA and CDR2 YSLEER. This CDR3 is CASSHQLAGDNEQFF. The DNA for the CDR3 is TGCGCCAGCAGCCACCAACTAGCGGGAGACAATGAGCAGTTCTTC.

In its sample, this clone was seen a few times. The rearrangement links TRBV6-2 or TRBV6-3 to TRBJ2-2; 7 bases fit TRBD1. Per germline, CDR1 MNHEY and CDR2 SVGEGT. CDR3 length equals 15 residues. Trimming at V came to 4 bases and at J to 6 bases, leaving 8 bases not matched to a gene. The CDR3 here is CASSSPHRGAGELFF. The CDR3 DNA follows: TGTGCCAGCAGTTCCCCCCACAGGGGCGCCGGGGAGCTGTTTTTT.

The chain recombines TRBV3-1 (or the pseudogene TRBV3-2) with TRBJ2-2; possibly TRBD2 for D (6 bases). The CDR3 has 13 amino acids. Germline values: CDR1 LGHDT, CDR2 YNNKEL (reference sequence). The V end was cut by 3 bases, the J end by 15 bases, with 17 bases between. DNA of the CDR3: TGTGCCAGCAGCCAGAGTGGGGACTCCAGGTTGTTTTTT. Translation: CASSQSGDSRLFF.

This sequence joins TRBV11-2 and TRBJ2-5, with D unresolved. V lost 4 bases, J lost 2 bases, and 8 bases lay in between. The CDR3 has 13 residues. CDR1 is SGHAT, CDR2 FQNNGV, per germline. The CDR3, as DNA: TGTGCCAGCAGCTCGGGTGTACAAGAGACCCAGTACTTC. The encoded protein is CASSSGVQETQYF. Complete variable domain (other parts from reference TRBV11-2 and TRBJ2-5): EAGVAQSPRYKIIEKRQSVAFWCNPISGHATLYWYQQILGQGPKLLIQFQNNGVVDDSQLPKDRFSAERLKGVDSTLKIQPAKLEDSAVYLCASSSGVQETQYFGPGTRLLVL.

The chain combines TRBV2 with TRBJ2-2; TRBD1 is a possible D gene (6 bases). Germline CDR1 and CDR2: SNHLY and FYNNEI. CDR3 length: 15 residues. Trimming stripped 7 bases from V and 4 bases from J, with 16 bases between. CDR3 loop: CASNPRGQTTGELFF. The CDR3 nucleotides are TGTGCCAGCAATCCCCGCGGACAGACCACCGGGGAGCTGTTTTTT.